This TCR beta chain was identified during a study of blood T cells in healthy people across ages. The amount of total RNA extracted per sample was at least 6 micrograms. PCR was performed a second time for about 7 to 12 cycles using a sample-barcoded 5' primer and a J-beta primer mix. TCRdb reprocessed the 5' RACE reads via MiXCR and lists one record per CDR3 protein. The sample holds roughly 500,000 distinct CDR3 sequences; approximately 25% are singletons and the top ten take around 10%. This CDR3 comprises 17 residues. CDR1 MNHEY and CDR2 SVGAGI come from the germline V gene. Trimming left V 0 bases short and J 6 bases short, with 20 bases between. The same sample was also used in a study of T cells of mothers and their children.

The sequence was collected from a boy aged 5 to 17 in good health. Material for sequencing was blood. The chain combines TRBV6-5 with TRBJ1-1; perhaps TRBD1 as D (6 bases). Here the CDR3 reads CASSYSGGWSKVSEAFF. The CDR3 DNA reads TGTGCCAGCAGTTACTCTGGGGGCTGGAGCAAAGTATCTGAAGCTTTCTTT.